The 13 T cell receptor beta chains below come from one sample, sequenced in a study of shared clonotypes between healthy human individuals. Produced via immunoSEQ multiplex PCR; TCRdb's table is partial and in-frame only. The repertoire holds 2 million to 2.5 million clones, with 90% to 97% as singletons. Specimen: naive CD4+ T cells sorted from blood. The subset is: CD45RA+ positively selected. The receptors were gathered from a man in his late teens or twenties in good health.

To note about this clone: In the same sample, other DNA sequences code for this CDR3. The chain has TRBV6-5 and TRBJ2-2; the D is unclear. The length of the CDR3 is 13 residues. Germline lookup yields CDR1 MNHEY and CDR2 SVGAGI. With 0 bases removed from V and 8 bases from J, the gap between germline ends came to 7 bases. The CDR3 DNA reads TGTGCCAGCAGTTACTCCGGACGGGGGGAGCTGTTTTTT. This gives the protein CASSYSGRGELFF.

The genes are TRBV9 and TRBJ1-1; 7 bases fit TRBD1. The junction had 6 bases not matched to a gene; V was cut back by 2 bases and J by 5 bases. The germline gives CDR1 SGDLS, CDR2 YYNGEE. The length of the CDR3 is 14 residues. DNA of the CDR3: TGTGCCAGCAGCGTCCAAGACAGGGTAACTGAAGCTTTCTTT. It is translated as CASSVQDRVTEAFF.

This clone was counted once. Other DNA sequences in this specimen translate into the identical CDR3. This sequence joins TRBV9 and TRBJ2-1; tentative D call: TRBD2 (6 bases). The germline CDR1 and CDR2 sequences are SGDLS and YYNGEE. This CDR3 is built from 15 residues. Trimming left V 3 bases short and J 0 bases short, with 10 bases between. The CDR3 DNA sequence: TGTGCCAGCAGCGCGGACGGGAGCTCCTACAATGAGCAGTTCTTC. Residues: CASSADGSSYNEQFF.

This chain links TRBV7-9 with TRBJ1-2, with TRBD1 matching over 9 bases. Germline V gene data show CDR1 as SEHNR and CDR2 as FQNEAQ (reference sequence). Trimming took 5 bases from V and 3 from J; bases not matched to a gene: 4. The CDR3 is 14 residues long. The CDR3 sequence: CASSQGQGYYGYTF. CDR3 nucleotide sequence: TGTGCCAGCAGCCAGGGACAGGGATACTATGGCTACACCTTC.

This sequence joins TRBV6-6 and TRBJ1-4; a possible D gene is TRBD1 (6 bases). Germline V gene sequence: CDR1 MNHNY, CDR2 SVGAGI (reference sequence). Trimming removed 2 bases at V and 8 bases at J, with 12 bases between. This CDR3 has 14 residues. The CDR3 region has the DNA TGTGCCAGCAGTTACGGGGGGGCCGGGGAAAAACTGTTTTTT. It specifies CASSYGGAGEKLFF.

The chain combines TRBV10-3 with TRBJ1-2; 8 positions agree with TRBD1. This CDR3 is built from 16 residues. V lost 6 bases, J lost 2 bases, and 11 bases stayed unmatched. Germline CDR1 and CDR2: ENHRY and SYGVKD. In nucleotides, the CDR3 is TGTGCCATCAGATCGGGACAGGCCTTGACGAACTATGGCTACACCTTC. This codes for CAIRSGQALTNYGYTF.

J is TRBJ2-3 and V is TRBV4-3; TRBD2 matches at 10 bases. The CDR3 length is 16 residues. V shed 0 bases and J 6 bases; nucleotides not matched to a gene: 6. The germline V gene has CDR1 LGHNA and CDR2 YSLEER. This chain's CDR3 is CASSQDRGLATDTQYF. The CDR3 DNA reads TGCGCCAGCAGCCAAGATCGGGGACTAGCGACGGATACGCAGTATTTT.

The rearrangement uses TRBV12-5 and TRBJ1-1; D remains ambiguous. CDR3 length: 16 residues. The germline CDR1 and CDR2 sequences are LGHNT and FRNRAP. Trimming stripped 1 base from V and 0 bases from J, with 12 bases between. CDR3 loop: CASGLGPTAMNTEAFF. CDR3 coding DNA: TGTGCTAGTGGTTTGGGCCCTACAGCTATGAACACTGAAGCTTTCTTT.

This sequence joins TRBV7-6 and TRBJ2-3; no reliable D call. Germline V gives CDR1 SGHVS, CDR2 FNYEAQ. The CDR3 extends over 14 amino acids. Trimming took off 1 base at V and 0 bases at J, with 5 bases between the two ends. The CDR3 nucleotides are TGTGCCAGCAGCTTAGTTTCCAGCACAGATACGCAGTATTTT. It translates to CASSLVSSTDTQYF.

The rearrangement links TRBV25-1 to TRBJ1-4; D might be TRBD1 (5 bases). V was shortened by 5 bases and J by 2 bases, with 12 bases between the two germline ends. The germline CDR1 and CDR2 sequences are MGHDK and SYGVNS. The CDR3 is made up of 15 amino acids. CDR3 protein: CASSTRQSTNEKLFF. CDR3 in DNA: TGTGCCAGCAGTACGCGACAGAGTACTAATGAAAAACTGTTTTTT.

As to this clone: Within the sample, other DNA sequences also encode this same CDR3. The rearrangement links TRBV6-5 to TRBJ1-3, with no clear D. The CDR3 runs to 14 residues. Germline CDR1 reads MNHEY; CDR2 reads SVGAGI. V lost 3 bases and J 0 bases, leaving 6 bases between the germline ends. The CDR3 DNA sequence: TGTGCCAGCAGTTATGGCGGCTCTGGAAACACCATATATTTT. It yields the protein CASSYGGSGNTIYF.

In DNA form, the CDR3 reads TGCAGCGCGCTCGGACAGATAGAAGCTTTCTTT. Amino acid sequence: CSALGQIEAFF. The J gene is TRBJ1-1, the V gene TRBV29-1; D is possibly TRBD1 (6 bases). V was clipped by 7 bases and J by 8 bases, with 14 bases between them. From germline, CDR1 is SQVTM and CDR2 ANQGSEA. The CDR3 loop spans 11 amino acids.

This chain uses TRBV15 with TRBJ1-4; no definite D call. Trimming took off 0 bases at V and 0 bases at J, with 8 bases between the two ends. This CDR3 has 16 residues. Germline values: CDR1 LNHNV, CDR2 YYDKDF (reference sequence). CDR3 region: CATSRDDIATNEKLFF. Here the CDR3 DNA reads TGTGCCACCAGCAGAGACGACATTGCAACTAATGAAAAACTGTTTTTT.